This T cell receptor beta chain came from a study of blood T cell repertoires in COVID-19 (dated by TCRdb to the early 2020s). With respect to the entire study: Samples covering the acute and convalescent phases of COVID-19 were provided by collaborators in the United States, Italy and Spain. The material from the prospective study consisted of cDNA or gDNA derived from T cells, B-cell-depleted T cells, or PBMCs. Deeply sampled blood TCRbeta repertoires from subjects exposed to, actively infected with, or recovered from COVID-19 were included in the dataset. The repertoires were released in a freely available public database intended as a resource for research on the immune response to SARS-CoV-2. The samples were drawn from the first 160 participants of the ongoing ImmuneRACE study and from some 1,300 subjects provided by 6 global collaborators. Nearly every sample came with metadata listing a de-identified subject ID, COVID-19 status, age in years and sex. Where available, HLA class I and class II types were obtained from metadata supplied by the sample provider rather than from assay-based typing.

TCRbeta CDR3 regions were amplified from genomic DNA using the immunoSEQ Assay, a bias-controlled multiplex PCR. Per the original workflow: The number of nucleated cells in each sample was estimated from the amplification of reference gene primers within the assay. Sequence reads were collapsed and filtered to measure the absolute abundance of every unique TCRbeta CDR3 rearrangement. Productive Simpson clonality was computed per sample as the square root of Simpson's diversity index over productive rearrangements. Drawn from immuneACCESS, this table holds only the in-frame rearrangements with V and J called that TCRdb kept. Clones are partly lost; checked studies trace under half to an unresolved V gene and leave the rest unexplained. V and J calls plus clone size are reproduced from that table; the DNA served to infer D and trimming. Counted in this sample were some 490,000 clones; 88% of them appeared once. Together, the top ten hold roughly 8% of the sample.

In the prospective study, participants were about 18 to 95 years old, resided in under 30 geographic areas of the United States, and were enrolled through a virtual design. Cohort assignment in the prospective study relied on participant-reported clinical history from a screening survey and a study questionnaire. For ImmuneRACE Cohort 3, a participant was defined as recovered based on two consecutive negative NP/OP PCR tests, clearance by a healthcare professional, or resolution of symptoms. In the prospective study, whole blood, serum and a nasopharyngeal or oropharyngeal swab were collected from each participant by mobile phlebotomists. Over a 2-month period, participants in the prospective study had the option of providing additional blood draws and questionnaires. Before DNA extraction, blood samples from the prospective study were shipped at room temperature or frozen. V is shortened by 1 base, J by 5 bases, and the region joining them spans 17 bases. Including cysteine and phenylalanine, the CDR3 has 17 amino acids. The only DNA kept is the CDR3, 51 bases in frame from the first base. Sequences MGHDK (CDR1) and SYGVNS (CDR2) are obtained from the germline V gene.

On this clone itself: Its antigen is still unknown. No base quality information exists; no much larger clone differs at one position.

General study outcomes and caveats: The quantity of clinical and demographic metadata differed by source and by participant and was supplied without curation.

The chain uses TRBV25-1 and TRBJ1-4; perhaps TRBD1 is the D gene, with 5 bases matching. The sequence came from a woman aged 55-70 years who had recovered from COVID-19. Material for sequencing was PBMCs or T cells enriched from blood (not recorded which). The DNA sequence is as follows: TGTGCCAGCAGTGAATCCACCCAGGAGGGGTTGAATGAAAAACTGTTTTTT. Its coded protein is CASSESTQEGLNEKLFF.